This entry describes one T cell receptor (beta chain). There are 14 residues in the CDR3. The V end lost 3 bases, the J end lost 3 bases, and 10 bases lay between the germline ends. From germline, CDR1 is SGHNT and CDR2 YYREEE (reference sequence). The data derive from a study of CD8 T cells in Susac syndrome. Study-wide background: Treatment at blood withdrawal was none, corticosteroids, or intravenous immunoglobulin alone in Susac syndrome patients.

Random hexamers served to reverse transcribe about 0.5 to 1 ug RNA. Via MiXCR, TCRdb re-called the immunoSEQ multiplex PCR reads, giving one row per CDR3 protein. In the table there are roughly 190,000 distinct CDR3 sequences, around 93% of which are singletons. The TCR was taken from a human donor with Susac syndrome. The specimen sequenced was CD8+ T cells from PBMCs. The chain uses TRBV5-4 and TRBJ2-1; the D gene is possibly TRBD2 (6 bases). The CDR3 loop is CASSSKDYYNEQFF. In DNA form, the CDR3 reads TGTGCCAGCAGCTCCAAGGACTACTACAATGAGCAGTTCTTC.